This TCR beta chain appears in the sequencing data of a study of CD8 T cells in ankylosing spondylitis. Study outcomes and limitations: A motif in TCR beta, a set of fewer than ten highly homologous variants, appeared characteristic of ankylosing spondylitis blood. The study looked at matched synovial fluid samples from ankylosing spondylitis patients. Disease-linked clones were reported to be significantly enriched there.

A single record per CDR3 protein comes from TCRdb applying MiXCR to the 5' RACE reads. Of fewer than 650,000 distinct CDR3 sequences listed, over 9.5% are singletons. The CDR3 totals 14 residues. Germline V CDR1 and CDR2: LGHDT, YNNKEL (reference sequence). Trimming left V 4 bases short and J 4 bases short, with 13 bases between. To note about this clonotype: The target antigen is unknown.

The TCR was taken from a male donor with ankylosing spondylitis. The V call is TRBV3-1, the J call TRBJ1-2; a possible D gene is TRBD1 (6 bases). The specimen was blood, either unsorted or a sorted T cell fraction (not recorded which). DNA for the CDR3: TGTGCCAGCAGCCCTACAGGGAGAGCCTATGGCTACACCTTC. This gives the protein CASSPTGRAYGYTF.